This T cell receptor (beta chain) derives from a study of blood T cell repertoires in COVID-19. TCRdb's table, derived via immunoSEQ multiplex PCR, lists solely in-frame clones and lacks some. Of over 200,000 clones detected, around four fifths appear once; the ten largest clones hold 18%. The CDR3 is 14 residues long. V lost 2 bases to trimming and J lost 6 bases; unmatched junction nucleotides: 4. CDR1 and CDR2 (germline): MNHNY, SVGAGI (reference sequence). This rearrangement joins TRBV6-6 to TRBJ2-3, with 8 bases fitting TRBD1. Input material: peripheral blood. This receptor was identified in an elderly woman with active or convalescent COVID-19. The CDR3 loop is CASSYRTGTDTQYF. The DNA for the CDR3 is TGTGCCAGCAGTTACAGGACAGGGACCGATACGCAGTATTTT.